What follows describes a single T cell receptor (beta chain). The data stem from a study of blood T cell repertoires in COVID-19. The overall study: Sites across the United States, Italy and Spain contributed samples from acute and convalescent COVID-19. Sample material is recorded as cDNA or gDNA derived from T cells, B-cell-depleted T cells, or PBMCs.

Per the original methods: Cell counts per sample came from amplifying reference gene primers. The table came from immunoSEQ multiplex PCR; TCRdb's copy has only in-frame clones and leaves some out. Clone size and the V and J calls come from that table; the DNA yielded D and trimming. The data hold about 260,000 clones, with 75% to 90% observed a single time. Seattle participants joined during active infection and were tracked over time. J lost 7 bases, V lost 0 bases, and 7 bases had no gene match. Germline V CDR1 and CDR2: KGHSH, LQKENI. This CDR3 comprises 16 residues. Material: peripheral blood. The sequence came from a woman between 65 and 79 years old with COVID-19, enrolled during active disease. The chain links TRBV18 to TRBJ1-5; 9 bases fit TRBD1. The CDR3 sequence is CASSPPRTGVRQPQHF. The CDR3 region has the DNA TGTGCCAGCTCACCACCCCGGACAGGGGTGAGGCAGCCCCAGCATTTT.